This T cell receptor beta chain is from a study of T-cell reconstitution after alpha-beta-depleted transplantation in children. Study results and limitations: By about two months after transplant, alpha-beta T cells reportedly arose from several hundred graft clones that had expanded. It was surviving recipient T cells and thymic progenitors that gave some patients high TCRbeta diversity at day 60. Diversity and T-cell counts at one year after transplant derived mostly from new T cells.

This clonotype has at least ten counts. Its antigen is not known. Preparation of the TCRbeta library was carried out with unique molecular identifiers. TCRdb processed the PCR reads anew with MiXCR; each CDR3 protein has one entry. The sample holds around 300,000 distinct CDR3 sequences, 11% seen once. The ends were cut back, 3 bases at V and 3 bases at J, with 11 bases in the middle. The CDR3 has 14 amino acids. The chain recombines TRBV12-3 or TRBV12-4 with TRBJ1-2, with D perhaps TRBD1 (5 bases). The sequencing used peripheral blood, collected 180 days after TCRalphabeta/CD19-depleted stem cell transplant. The TCR sequence derives from a male patient between 2 and 15 years old who had a stem cell transplant for chronic granulomatous disease, so the T cells may come from the graft donor. For the CDR3, the DNA is TGTGCCAGCAGTTTGCGAGGGGCCGACTATGGCTACACCTTC. It specifies CASSLRGADYGYTF.